The sequence of this TCR beta chain was determined in a study of chronic HIV infection and antiretroviral therapy. TCRdb recomputed calls from the 5' RACE reads with MiXCR, one row per CDR3 protein. The repertoire holds roughly 50,000 distinct CDR3 sequences, 15% to 20% seen once, with approximately 3% in the top ten. This clonotype was observed a handful of times. From germline, CDR1 is SGHTA and CDR2 FQGNSA. CDR3 size: 15 residues. Trimming left V 4 bases short and J 2 bases short, with 13 bases between. The gene calls are TRBV7-2 and TRBJ2-3; D assignment may be TRBD1 or TRBD2 (5 bases each). The sample comprised peripheral blood. The receptor's source is an adult who had HIV and had not received antiretroviral therapy, or was an uninfected healthy control (not recorded which). In DNA, the CDR3 is TGTGCCAGCAGCTCCCGGGACCTCTTCACAGATACGCAGTATTTT. Protein sequence: CASSSRDLFTDTQYF.